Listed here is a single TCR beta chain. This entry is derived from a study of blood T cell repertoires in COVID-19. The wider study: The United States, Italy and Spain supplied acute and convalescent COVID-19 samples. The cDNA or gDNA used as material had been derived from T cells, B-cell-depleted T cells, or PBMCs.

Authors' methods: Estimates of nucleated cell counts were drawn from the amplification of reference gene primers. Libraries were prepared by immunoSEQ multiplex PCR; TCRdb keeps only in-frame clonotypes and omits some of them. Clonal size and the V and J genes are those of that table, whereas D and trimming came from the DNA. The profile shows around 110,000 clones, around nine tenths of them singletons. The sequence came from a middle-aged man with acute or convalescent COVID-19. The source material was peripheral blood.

The CDR3 bases are TGCAGCGTTGAAGCCAGGGGGAACACTGAAGCTTTCTTT. Translated: CSVEARGNTEAFF. This chain connects TRBV29-1 to TRBJ1-1; D might be TRBD1 (6 bases). The CDR3 has 13 amino acids. Germline assignment: CDR1 SQVTM and CDR2 ANQGSEA. Trimming removed 1 base at V and 1 base at J, with 7 bases between.